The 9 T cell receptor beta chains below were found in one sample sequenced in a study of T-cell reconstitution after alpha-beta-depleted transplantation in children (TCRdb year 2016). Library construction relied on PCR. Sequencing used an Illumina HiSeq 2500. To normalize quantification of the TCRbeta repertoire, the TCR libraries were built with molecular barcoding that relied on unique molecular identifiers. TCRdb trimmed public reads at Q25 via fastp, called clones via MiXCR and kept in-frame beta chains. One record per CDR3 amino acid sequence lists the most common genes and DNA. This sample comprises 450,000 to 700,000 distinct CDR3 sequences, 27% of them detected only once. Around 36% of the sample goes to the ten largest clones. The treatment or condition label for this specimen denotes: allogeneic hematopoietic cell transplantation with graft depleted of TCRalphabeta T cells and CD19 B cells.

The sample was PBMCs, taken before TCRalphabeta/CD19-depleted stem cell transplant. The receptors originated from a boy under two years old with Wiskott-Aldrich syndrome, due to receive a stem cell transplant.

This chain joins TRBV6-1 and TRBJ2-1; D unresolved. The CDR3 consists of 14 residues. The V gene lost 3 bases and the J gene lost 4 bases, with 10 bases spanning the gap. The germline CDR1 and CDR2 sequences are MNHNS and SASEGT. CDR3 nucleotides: TGTGCCAGCAGTGAGCTAGTCTCTTACAATGAGCAGTTCTTC. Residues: CASSELVSYNEQFF.

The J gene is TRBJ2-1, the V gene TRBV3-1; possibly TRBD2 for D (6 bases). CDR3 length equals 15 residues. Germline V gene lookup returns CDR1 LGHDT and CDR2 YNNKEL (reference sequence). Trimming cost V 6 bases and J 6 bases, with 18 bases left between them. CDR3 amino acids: CASSIRGRGGNEQFF. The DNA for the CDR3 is TGTGCCAGCAGTATTCGGGGCCGGGGAGGCAATGAGCAGTTCTTC.

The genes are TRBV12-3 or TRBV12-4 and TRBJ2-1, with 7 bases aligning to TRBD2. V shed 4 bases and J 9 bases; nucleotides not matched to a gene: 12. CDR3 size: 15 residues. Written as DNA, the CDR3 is TGTGCCAGCAGTTCCCCGGGACTAAAACGACTTGAGCAGTTCTTC. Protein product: CASSSPGLKRLEQFF.

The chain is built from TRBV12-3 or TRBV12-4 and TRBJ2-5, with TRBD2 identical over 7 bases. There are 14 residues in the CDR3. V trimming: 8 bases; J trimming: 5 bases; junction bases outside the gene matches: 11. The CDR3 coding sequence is TGTGCCAGCCGTCTGAGCGGGAAGGGTGAGACCCAGTACTTC. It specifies CASRLSGKGETQYF.

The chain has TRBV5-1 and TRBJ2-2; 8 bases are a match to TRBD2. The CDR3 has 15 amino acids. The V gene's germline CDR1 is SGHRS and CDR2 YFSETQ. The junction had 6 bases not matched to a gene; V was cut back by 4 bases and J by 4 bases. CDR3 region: CASSPGGESTGELFF. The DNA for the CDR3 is TGCGCCAGCAGCCCGGGGGGGGAGTCCACCGGGGAGCTGTTTTTT.

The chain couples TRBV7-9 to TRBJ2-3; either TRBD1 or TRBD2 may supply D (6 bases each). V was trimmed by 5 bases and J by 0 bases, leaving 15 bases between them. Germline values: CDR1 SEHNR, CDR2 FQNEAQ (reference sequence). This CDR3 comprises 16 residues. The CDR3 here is CASSQGRGTSTDTQYF. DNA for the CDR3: TGTGCCAGCAGCCAGGGGCGCGGGACTAGCACAGATACGCAGTATTTT.

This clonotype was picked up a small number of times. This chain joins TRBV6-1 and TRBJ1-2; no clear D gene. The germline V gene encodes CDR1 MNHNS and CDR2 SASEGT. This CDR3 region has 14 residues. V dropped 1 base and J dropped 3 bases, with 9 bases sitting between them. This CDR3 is CASSEVPAHYGYTF. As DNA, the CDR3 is TGTGCCAGCAGTGAAGTACCCGCGCACTATGGCTACACCTTC.

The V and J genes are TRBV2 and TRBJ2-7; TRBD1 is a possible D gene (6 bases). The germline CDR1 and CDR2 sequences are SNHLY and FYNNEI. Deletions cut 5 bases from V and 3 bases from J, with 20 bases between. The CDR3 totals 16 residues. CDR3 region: CASSSSAGDTNYEQYF. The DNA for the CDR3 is TGTGCCAGCAGTTCAAGCGCCGGGGACACGAACTACGAGCAGTACTTC.

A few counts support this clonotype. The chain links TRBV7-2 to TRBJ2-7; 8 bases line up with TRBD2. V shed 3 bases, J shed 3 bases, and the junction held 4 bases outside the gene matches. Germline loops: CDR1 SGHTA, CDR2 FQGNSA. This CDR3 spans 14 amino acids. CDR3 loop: CASSFLSGNYEQYF. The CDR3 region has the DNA TGTGCCAGCAGCTTTCTTAGCGGGAACTACGAGCAGTACTTC.